This T cell receptor (beta chain) was retrieved from a study of metastatic and nonmetastatic thyroid tumors. On the study more broadly: Blood and tumor or nodule tissue repertoires from malignant and benign thyroid patients were compared.

Study-level findings and limits: Across blood and tumor, TCR beta diversity in malignant thyroid tumors was reportedly significantly higher than in benign nodules.

Source study methods: Building a distant-metastasis classifier for papillary thyroid cancer drew on CDR3 differences across clinicopathological groups. TCRdb reprocessed the PCR reads using MiXCR. The authors' filters were not applied to this entry. The table includes about 35,000 clones, around a third detected once. CDR3 size: 13 residues. J gave up 4 bases and V 6 bases, and 2 bases lay outside the gene matches. The germline gives CDR1 SNHLY, CDR2 FYNNEI. This clone came up a few times. Its specificity is not known. Among the patients, none had received any treatment before thyroid surgery. The sample was tumor tissue. The genes are TRBV2 and TRBJ2-3; 9 bases agree with TRBD2. This receptor was identified in a female donor with papillary thyroid cancer or a benign thyroid nodule (not recorded which). Some clones in this sample may be carry-over from other donors' samples. Here the CDR3 reads CASRRLAADTQYF. The CDR3 nucleotides read TGTGCCAGCAGAAGACTAGCGGCAGATACGCAGTATTTT.